This is a list of T cell receptor beta chains from one sample in a study of STAT5B mutations in CD4+ large granular lymphocyte leukemia. Clones were sequenced by immunoSEQ multiplex PCR, and TCRdb holds only the in-frame ones, with some missing. The sample includes more than 25,000 clones, more than 60% of them seen just once. Sequenced: CD4+ T cells from blood buffy coats. The receptor source for this set is a human donor in good health. Each CDR3 is given with its conserved first and last residue. The D gene is left open where the match is weak. Rows give clone size only sometimes, using once, few, many, or a class for an expanded clone.

size: -
D: TRBD1
V: TRBV7-9
J: TRBJ2-2
CDR3: CASSLATGGPNTGELFF
DNA: TGTGCCAGCAGCTTAGCAACAGGGGGTCCGAACACCGGGGAGCTGTTTTTT

size: few
D: -
V: TRBV7-4
J: TRBJ1-5
CDR3: CASSPGRYSNQPQHF
DNA: TGTGCCAGCAGTCCGGGACGGTATAGCAATCAGCCCCAGCATTTT

size: -
D: TRBD1
V: TRBV9
J: TRBJ1-2
CDR3: CASSAEDRGNYGYTF
DNA: TGTGCCAGCAGCGCAGAGGACAGGGGAAACTATGGCTACACCTTC

size: -
D: TRBD1
V: TRBV5-6
J: TRBJ1-1
CDR3: CASSKTPGQGWTEAFF
DNA: TGTGCCAGCAGCAAGACCCCCGGACAGGGTTGGACTGAAGCTTTCTTT

size: -
D: -
V: TRBV28
J: TRBJ1-1
CDR3: CASDGHTEAFF
DNA: TGTGCCAGCGACGGACACACTGAAGCTTTCTTT

size: few
D: -
V: TRBV28
J: TRBJ1-6
CDR3: CASSFLGSPLHF
DNA: TGTGCCAGCAGTTTTTTGGGTTCACCCCTCCACTTT

size: -
D: -
V: TRBV7-2
J: TRBJ1-4
CDR3: CASSAAGGGGEKLFF
DNA: TGTGCCAGCAGCGCCGCGGGGGGCGGTGGTGAAAAACTGTTTTTT

size: -
D: -
V: TRBV30
J: TRBJ2-1
CDR3: CACLGGSYNEQFF
DNA: TGTGCCTGTCTCGGGGGCTCCTACAATGAGCAGTTCTTC

size: -
D: TRBD1
V: TRBV2
J: TRBJ1-2
CDR3: CASENPPGQGAFNYGYTF
DNA: TGTGCCAGCGAAAATCCACCGGGACAGGGGGCCTTCAACTATGGCTACACCTTC

size: once
D: TRBD2
V: TRBV5-1
J: TRBJ2-5
CDR3: CASSLSLAGDKTQYF
DNA: TGCGCCAGCAGCTTGTCACTAGCGGGGGATAAGACCCAGTACTTC

size: few
D: -
V: TRBV2
J: TRBJ1-1
CDR3: CASRVGNTEAFF
DNA: TGTGCCAGCAGGGTCGGGAACACTGAAGCTTTCTTT

size: -
D: -
V: TRBV11-3
J: TRBJ2-1
CDR3: CASSIRDNTYNEQFF
DNA: TGTGCCAGCAGCATCCGGGACAATACCTACAATGAGCAGTTCTTC

size: -
D: TRBD1
V: TRBV7-9
J: TRBJ1-4
CDR3: CASSQGQNNEKLFF
DNA: TGTGCCAGCAGCCAGGGACAGAATAATGAAAAACTGTTTTTT

size: -
D: TRBD1
V: TRBV7-9
J: TRBJ2-5
CDR3: CASSPTGAGAQYF
DNA: TGTGCCAGCAGCCCGACAGGGGCCGGGGCCCAGTACTTC

size: -
D: TRBD1
V: TRBV5-6
J: TRBJ2-1
CDR3: CASRLGQGAYNEQFF
DNA: TGTGCCAGCAGGTTGGGACAGGGGGCCTACAATGAGCAGTTCTTC

size: -
D: -
V: TRBV30
J: TRBJ2-1
CDR3: CAWAGSYNEQFF
DNA: TGTGCCTGGGCGGGGTCCTACAATGAGCAGTTCTTC

size: -
D: -
V: TRBV19
J: TRBJ2-1
CDR3: CASSILAETYNEQFF
DNA: TGTGCCAGTAGTATCTTGGCGGAAACCTACAATGAGCAGTTCTTC

size: few
D: -
V: TRBV27
J: TRBJ2-1
CDR3: CASSQFDWRSYNEQFF
DNA: TGTGCCAGCAGCCAGTTCGACTGGCGCTCCTACAATGAGCAGTTCTTC

size: -
D: -
V: TRBV6-5
J: TRBJ2-7
CDR3: CASSYSPLQYF
DNA: TGTGCCAGCAGTTACTCCCCTCTGCAGTACTTC

size: -
D: -
V: TRBV12-2
J: TRBJ1-5
CDR3: CASRQGLGYSNQPQHF
DNA: TGTGCAAGTCGGCAGGGGCTCGGTTATAGCAATCAGCCCCAGCATTTT

size: once
D: -
V: TRBV5-4
J: TRBJ2-5
CDR3: CASSPRLEGLETQYF
DNA: TGTGCCAGCAGCCCACGGTTAGAGGGGCTGGAGACCCAGTACTTC

size: -
D: TRBD2
V: TRBV19
J: TRBJ2-1
CDR3: CASSIEAGGPYNEQFF
DNA: TGTGCCAGTAGTATAGAAGCGGGGGGGCCTTACAATGAGCAGTTCTTC

size: -
D: -
V: TRBV19
J: TRBJ2-2
CDR3: CASNQGGYTGELFF
DNA: TGTGCCAGTAATCAGGGGGGTTACACCGGGGAGCTGTTTTTT

size: few
D: -
V: TRBV28
J: TRBJ1-6
CDR3: CASSRTSATDGSPLHF
DNA: TGTGCCAGCAGCCGCACCAGTGCCACGGACGGCTCACCCCTCCACTTT

size: -
D: -
V: TRBV28
J: TRBJ1-1
CDR3: CASTEDGNTEAFF
DNA: TGTGCCAGCACCGAGGACGGGAACACTGAAGCTTTCTTT

size: -
D: -
V: TRBV2
J: TRBJ2-1
CDR3: CASSPGISYNEQFF
DNA: TGTGCCAGCAGCCCGGGGATCTCCTACAATGAGCAGTTCTTC

size: -
D: -
V: TRBV30
J: TRBJ1-6
CDR3: CAHNQGDNSPLHF
DNA: TGTGCCCACAACCAGGGAGATAATTCACCCCTCCACTTT

size: -
D: TRBD1
V: TRBV6-5
J: TRBJ1-2
CDR3: CASSPGQGTYTF
DNA: TGTGCCAGCAGCCCCGGACAGGGGACCTACACCTTC

size: -
D: -
V: TRBV5-8
J: TRBJ1-5
CDR3: CASSFRDQPQHF
DNA: TGTGCCAGCAGCTTCCGAGATCAGCCCCAGCATTTT

size: few
D: -
V: TRBV10-3
J: TRBJ1-2
CDR3: CAAQDSSSGYTF
DNA: TGTGCCGCTCAGGATTCTTCTTCAGGCTACACCTTC

size: -
D: -
V: TRBV14
J: TRBJ2-5
CDR3: CASSQGLLETQYF
DNA: TGTGCCAGCAGCCAAGGACTCCTAGAGACCCAGTACTTC

size: -
D: TRBD1
V: TRBV28
J: TRBJ1-2
CDR3: CASSLGQGQGYGYTF
DNA: TGTGCCAGCAGTTTGGGACAGGGGCAGGGCTATGGCTACACCTTC

size: -
D: -
V: TRBV6-5
J: TRBJ1-5
CDR3: CASKGQGNQPQHF
DNA: TGTGCCAGCAAGGGGCAGGGGAATCAGCCCCAGCATTTT

size: few
D: TRBD1
V: TRBV10-3
J: TRBJ1-2
CDR3: CAISAGTGAATYGYTF
DNA: TGTGCCATCAGTGCGGGGACAGGGGCCGCAACCTATGGCTACACCTTC

size: -
D: TRBD2
V: TRBV11-2
J: TRBJ2-1
CDR3: CASSPSRSGRRFF
DNA: TGTGCCAGCAGCCCTAGCAGGAGCGGGAGGCGGTTCTTC

size: -
D: TRBD1
V: TRBV2
J: TRBJ2-6
CDR3: CASSGEIGQDPISGANVLTF
DNA: TGTGCCAGCAGCGGAGAGATTGGACAGGACCCTATCTCTGGGGCCAACGTCCTGACTTTC

size: -
D: -
V: TRBV6-1
J: TRBJ2-7
CDR3: CASSEAGVSYEQYF
DNA: TGTGCCAGCAGTGAAGCCGGGGTTTCCTACGAGCAGTACTTC